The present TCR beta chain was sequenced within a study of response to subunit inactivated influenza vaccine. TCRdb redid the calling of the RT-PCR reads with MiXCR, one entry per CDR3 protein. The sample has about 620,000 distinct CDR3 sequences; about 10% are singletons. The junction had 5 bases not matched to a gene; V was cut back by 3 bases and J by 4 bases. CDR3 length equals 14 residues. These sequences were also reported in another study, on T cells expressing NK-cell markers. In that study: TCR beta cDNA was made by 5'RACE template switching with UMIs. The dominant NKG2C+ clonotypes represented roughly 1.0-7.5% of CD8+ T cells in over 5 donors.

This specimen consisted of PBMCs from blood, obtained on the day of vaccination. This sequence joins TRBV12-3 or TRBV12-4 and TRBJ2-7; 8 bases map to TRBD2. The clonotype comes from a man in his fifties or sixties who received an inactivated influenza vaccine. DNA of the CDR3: TGTGCCAGCAGTTTCGGCGGGGGGCCATACGAGCAGTACTTC. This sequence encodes CASSFGGGPYEQYF.